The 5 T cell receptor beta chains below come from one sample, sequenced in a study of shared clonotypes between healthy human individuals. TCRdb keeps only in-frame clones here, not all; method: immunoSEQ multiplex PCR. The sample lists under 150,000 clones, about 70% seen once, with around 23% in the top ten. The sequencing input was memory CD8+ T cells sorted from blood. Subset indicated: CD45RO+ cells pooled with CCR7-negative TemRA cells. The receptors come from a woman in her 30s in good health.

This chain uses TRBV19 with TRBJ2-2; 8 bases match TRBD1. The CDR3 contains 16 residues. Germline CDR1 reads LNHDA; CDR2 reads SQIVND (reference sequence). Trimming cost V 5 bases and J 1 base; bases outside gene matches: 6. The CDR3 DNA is TGTGCCAGTAGTCCCAGGGACAGGATGAACACCGGGGAGCTGTTTTTT. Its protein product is CASSPRDRMNTGELFF.

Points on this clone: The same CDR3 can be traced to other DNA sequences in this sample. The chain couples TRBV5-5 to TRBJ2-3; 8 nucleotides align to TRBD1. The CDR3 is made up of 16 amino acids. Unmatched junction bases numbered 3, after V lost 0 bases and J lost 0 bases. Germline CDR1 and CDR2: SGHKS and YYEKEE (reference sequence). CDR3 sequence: CASSLAGTGSTDTQYF. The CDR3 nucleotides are TGTGCCAGCAGCTTGGCCGGGACAGGCAGCACAGATACGCAGTATTTT.

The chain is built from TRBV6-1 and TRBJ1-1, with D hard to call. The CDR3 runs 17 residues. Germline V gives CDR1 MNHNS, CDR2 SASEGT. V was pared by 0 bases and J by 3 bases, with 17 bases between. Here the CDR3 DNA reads TGTGCCAGCAGTGAAGCTTACGTGAATCTCGGGGACACTGAAGCTTTCTTT. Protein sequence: CASSEAYVNLGDTEAFF.

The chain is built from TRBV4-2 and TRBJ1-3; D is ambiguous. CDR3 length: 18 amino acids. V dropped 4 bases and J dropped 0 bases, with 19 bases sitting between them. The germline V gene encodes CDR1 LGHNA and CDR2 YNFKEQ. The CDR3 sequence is CASSLAGPPFYSGNTIYF. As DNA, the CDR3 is TGTGCCAGCAGCCTTGCCGGGCCCCCTTTTTACTCTGGAAACACCATATATTTT.

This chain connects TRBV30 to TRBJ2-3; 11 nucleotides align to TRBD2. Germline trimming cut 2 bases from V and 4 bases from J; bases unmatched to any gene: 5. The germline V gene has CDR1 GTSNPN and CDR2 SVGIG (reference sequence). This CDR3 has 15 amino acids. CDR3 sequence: CAWSLTSGRSDTQYF. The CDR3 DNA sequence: TGTGCCTGGAGTTTAACTAGCGGGAGATCAGATACGCAGTATTTT.